This T cell receptor beta chain was found in a study of cytotoxic CD8 clonotypes in ibrutinib-treated CLL. Libraries were prepared by immunoSEQ multiplex PCR; TCRdb keeps only in-frame clonotypes and omits some of them. The sample includes some 350,000 clones, 60% to 80% of them seen just once. The material sequenced was PBMCs, taken after 36 months of ibrutinib treatment. The TCR was taken from a human donor with chronic lymphocytic leukemia.

For the CDR3, the DNA is TGTGCCAGCAGCGACATGACTAGCGCGGGTCAGGAGCTGTTTTTT. Translated: CASSDMTSAGQELFF. The gene calls are TRBV7-8 and TRBJ2-2; 8 bases match TRBD2. The CDR3 covers 15 residues. In germline, CDR1 is SGHVS, CDR2 FQNEAQ. The J segment lost 10 bases and the V segment lost 5 bases, leaving 12 bases of the junction unmatched.